The source of this T cell receptor (beta chain) is a study of blood T cell repertoires in COVID-19. In the original workflow: From reference gene primer amplification, estimates of nucleated cell counts were derived. This table comes from immunoSEQ multiplex PCR, and its TCRdb copy is limited to in-frame clones, with some not included. For V, J and clone size, that table is used; D and trimming come from the DNA. Of about 350,000 clones listed, almost 90% are singletons. CDR3 length equals 13 residues. The germline CDR1 and CDR2 sequences are SGHNT and YENEEA. Trimming left V 1 base short and J 6 bases short, with 6 bases between.

Specimen: PBMCs or T cells enriched from blood (not recorded which). The source is a woman in her twenties or thirties who had been exposed to COVID-19. This chain connects TRBV11-3 to TRBJ2-2, with no clear D. The CDR3 sequence is CASSLGPPGELFF. CDR3 sequence (DNA): TGTGCCAGCAGCTTAGGGCCCCCCGGGGAGCTGTTTTTT.